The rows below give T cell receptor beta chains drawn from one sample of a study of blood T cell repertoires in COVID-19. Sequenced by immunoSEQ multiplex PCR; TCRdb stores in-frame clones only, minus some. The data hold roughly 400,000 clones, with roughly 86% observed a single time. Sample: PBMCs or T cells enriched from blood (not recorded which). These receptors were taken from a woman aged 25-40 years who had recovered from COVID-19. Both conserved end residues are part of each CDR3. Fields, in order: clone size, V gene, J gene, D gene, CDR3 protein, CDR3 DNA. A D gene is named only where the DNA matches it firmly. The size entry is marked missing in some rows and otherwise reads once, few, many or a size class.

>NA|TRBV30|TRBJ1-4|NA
CAHRQGKLFF
TGTGCCCATCGACAAGGAAAACTGTTTTTT
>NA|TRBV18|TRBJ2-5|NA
CASSPGHQETQYF
TGTGCCAGCTCACCAGGGCACCAAGAGACCCAGTACTTC
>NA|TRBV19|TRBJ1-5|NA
CASSLELVSNQPQHF
TGTGCCAGTAGCCTCGAGCTAGTTAGCAATCAGCCCCAGCATTTT
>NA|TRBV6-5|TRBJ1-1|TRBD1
CASSYLTGGMNTEAFF
TGTGCCAGCAGCTACCTTACAGGGGGAATGAACACTGAAGCTTTCTTT
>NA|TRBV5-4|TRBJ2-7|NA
CASSLPTGNSYEQYF
TGTGCCAGCAGCTTGCCGACAGGTAACTCCTACGAGCAGTACTTC
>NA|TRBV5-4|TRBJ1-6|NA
CASTQGPYNSPLHF
TGTGCCAGCACCCAGGGCCCCTATAATTCACCCCTCCACTTT
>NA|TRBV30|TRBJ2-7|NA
CAWSPSVHEQYF
TGTGCCTGGAGCCCCAGTGTCCACGAGCAGTACTTC
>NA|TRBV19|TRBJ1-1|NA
CASIGQAAGPEAFF
TGTGCCAGTATCGGGCAGGCCGCGGGTCCTGAAGCTTTCTTT
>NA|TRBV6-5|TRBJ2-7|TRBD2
CASTAGGTYEQYF
TGTGCCAGCACAGCGGGAGGAACCTACGAGCAGTACTTC
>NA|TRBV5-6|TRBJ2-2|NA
CASSLFGRDFIGELFF
TGTGCCAGCAGCTTGTTCGGTAGGGACTTTATCGGGGAGCTGTTTTTT
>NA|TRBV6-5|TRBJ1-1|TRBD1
CASSYSGQGGTEAFF
TGTGCCAGCAGTTACTCGGGACAGGGGGGTACTGAAGCTTTCTTT
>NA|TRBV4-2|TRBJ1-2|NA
CASTTDGKSYTF
TGTGCCAGCACCACCGACGGGAAGAGCTACACCTTC
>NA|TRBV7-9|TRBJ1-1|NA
CASRGRGDTEAFF
TGTGCCAGCAGGGGGAGGGGTGACACTGAAGCTTTCTTT
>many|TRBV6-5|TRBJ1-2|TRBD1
CASSYRSGQGSGGYTF
TGTGCCAGCAGTTACCGATCAGGACAGGGTTCGGGCGGCTACACCTTC
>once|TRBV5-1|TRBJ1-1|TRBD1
CASSGSGTANTEAFF
TGCGCCAGCAGCGGATCCGGGACAGCGAACACTGAAGCTTTCTTT
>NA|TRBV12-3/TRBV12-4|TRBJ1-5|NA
CASGGQGNQPQHF
TGTGCCAGCGGCGGGCAGGGGAATCAGCCCCAGCATTTT
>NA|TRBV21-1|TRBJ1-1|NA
CASSKAPRDSPEAFF
TGTGCCAGCAGCAAAGCCCCCCGGGACTCCCCTGAAGCTTTCTTT
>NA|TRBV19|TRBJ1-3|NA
CASSSQGWGNTIYF
TGTGCCAGTAGTTCGCAGGGTTGGGGAAACACCATATATTTT
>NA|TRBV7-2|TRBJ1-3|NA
CASSAMETGNTIYF
TGTGCCAGCAGCGCCATGGAGACTGGAAACACCATATATTTT
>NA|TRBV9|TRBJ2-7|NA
CASSVGGGPLYEQYF
TGTGCCAGCAGCGTAGGTGGAGGACCCCTCTACGAGCAGTACTTC
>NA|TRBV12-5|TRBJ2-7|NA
CASGLVPSYEQYF
TGTGCTAGTGGTTTGGTACCGAGCTACGAGCAGTACTTC
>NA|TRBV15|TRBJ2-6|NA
CATSSIAAHSGANVLTF
TGTGCCACCAGCAGTATAGCGGCTCACTCTGGGGCCAACGTCCTGACTTTC
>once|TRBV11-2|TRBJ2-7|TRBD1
CASSYTGTGPYEQYF
TGTGCCAGCAGCTATACCGGGACAGGACCCTACGAGCAGTACTTC
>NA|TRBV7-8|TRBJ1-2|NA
CASSLRRGTDYGYTF
TGTGCCAGCAGCTTACGAAGGGGAACTGACTATGGCTACACCTTC
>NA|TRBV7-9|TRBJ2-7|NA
CASSPGTPLGSEQYF
TGTGCCAGCAGCCCCGGGACACCCCTTGGCTCCGAGCAGTACTTC
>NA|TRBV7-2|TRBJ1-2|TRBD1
CASSNAGTGAFGYTF
TGTGCCAGCAGCAACGCCGGGACAGGGGCCTTTGGCTACACCTTC
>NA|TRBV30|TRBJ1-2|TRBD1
CAWSPTRDSYGYTF
TGTGCCTGGAGCCCTACCCGGGACAGCTATGGCTACACCTTC
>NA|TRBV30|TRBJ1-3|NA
CAWSRRVSGNTIYF
TGTGCCTGGAGTCGGAGAGTCTCTGGAAACACCATATATTTT
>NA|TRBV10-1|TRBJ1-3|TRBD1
CASSSKPPDREEEKNAGNTIYF
TGCGCCAGCAGCTCGAAGCCCCCTGACAGGGAAGAGGAAAAGAATGCTGGAAACACCATATATTTT
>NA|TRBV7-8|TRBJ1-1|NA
CASSLGSGGSGTEAFF
TGTGCCAGCAGCTTAGGTTCGGGGGGGTCCGGCACTGAAGCTTTCTTT
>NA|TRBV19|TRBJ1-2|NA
CASRHRNYGYTF
TGTGCCAGTAGGCACCGGAACTATGGCTACACCTTC
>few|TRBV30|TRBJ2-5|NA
CAWSFQQETQYF
TGTGCCTGGAGTTTCCAGCAAGAGACCCAGTACTTC
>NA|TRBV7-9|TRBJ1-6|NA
CASTTRPGQNNSPLHF
TGTGCCAGCACCACAAGACCGGGACAAAATAATTCACCCCTCCACTTT
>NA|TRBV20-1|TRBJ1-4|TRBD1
CSASDPGQGAREKLFF
TGCAGTGCTAGTGACCCGGGACAGGGGGCAAGAGAAAAACTGTTTTTT
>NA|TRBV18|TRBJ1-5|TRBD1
CASSPNRGIAQGPQHF
TGTGCCAGCTCACCGAACAGGGGAATCGCCCAGGGTCCCCAGCATTTT
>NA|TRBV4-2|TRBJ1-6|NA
CASSQDRAGKSSYNSPLHF
TGTGCCAGCAGCCAAGATAGAGCGGGAAAGAGCTCCTATAATTCACCCCTCCACTTT